Reported below is one T cell receptor (beta chain). Profiling relied on immunoSEQ multiplex PCR, and the TCRdb table lists in-frame clones only, not all of them. Here the sample spans about 42,000 clones, over 80% being singletons. These data belong to a study of control samples from healthy donors and cancer patients. Trimming took 0 bases from V and 0 from J, leaving 16 bases between them. This CDR3 has 17 residues. Germline CDR1 and CDR2: GTSNPN and SVGIG (reference sequence). This chain connects TRBV30 to TRBJ2-3; D possibly corresponds to TRBD2 (6 bases). The receptor was derived from a man aged 55 to 70 in good health. Specimen: blood. CDR3 loop: CAWSVPGLPSSTDTQYF. The CDR3 DNA is TGTGCCTGGAGTGTACCGGGACTCCCTTCTAGCACAGATACGCAGTATTTT.